What follows describes a single TCR beta chain. Profiling relied on immunoSEQ multiplex PCR, and the TCRdb table lists in-frame clones only, not all of them. This table holds roughly 350,000 clones, approximately 81% found once. The data derive from a study of blood T cell repertoires in COVID-19. As for the study in general: Acute and convalescent COVID-19 samples came from the United States, Italy and Spain. T cells, B-cell-depleted T cells, or PBMCs supplied cDNA or gDNA.

The CDR3 length is 15 residues. Germline V gene lookup returns CDR1 KGHSH and CDR2 LQKENI. The V segment lost 5 bases and the J segment 3 bases; nucleotides outside the gene matches: 9. The receptor was isolated from a woman aged 18-29 years with acute or convalescent COVID-19. The material sequenced was peripheral blood. The V call is TRBV18, the J call TRBJ1-1, with TRBD1 identical over 7 bases. The CDR3 DNA sequence: TGTGCCAGCTCAGGCGGACAGGCTCAACACACTGAAGCTTTCTTT. This translates into CASSGGQAQHTEAFF.